The source of this T cell receptor beta chain is a study of low-dose radiotherapy and immunotherapy resistance in tumors. Study in general: Ipilimumab 1 mg/kg every six weeks, together with nivolumab 240 mg every two weeks, was given intravenously to patients. Patients were on oral aspirin 300 mg taken daily for four cycles from cycle 1 day 1.

Time point in this sample: after trial treatment. Documented treatment: LDRT plus nivolumab, ipilimumab, low-dose cyclophosphamide and aspirin (RACIN trial). TCRs were put through 15 to 25 PCR cycles of amplification with Phusion. A constant-region primer and the V-primer adapter served as the primer pair. Each CDR3 protein gets one entry after TCRdb re-called the reads with MiXCR. Altogether roughly 50,000 distinct CDR3 sequences are present, approximately 35% being singletons, with the ten largest covering 8% to 10%. The CDR3 has 16 residues. CDR1 and CDR2 from the germline V gene are SGDLS and YYNGEE. V lost 4 bases, J lost 8 bases, and 12 bases stayed unmatched. This clonotype was seen repeatedly, ten times or more.

Sample: PBMCs, taken after low-dose radiotherapy plus immunotherapy. The source is a male donor with rectosigmoid adenocarcinoma. V gene TRBV9 combines with J gene TRBJ1-6, with 7 positions matching TRBD1. The chain's CDR3 is CASSPRQGLSDSPLHF. The CDR3 bases are TGTGCCAGCAGCCCCCGACAGGGCCTCTCCGATTCACCCCTCCACTTT.